This T cell receptor beta chain was captured in a study of T cells after yellow fever vaccination. Study-level results: The secondary T-cell response peaked on day 5, not day 15, but was weaker. Most clones from primary vaccination were detected again post-booster (96% CD4, about 85% CD8). Contamination of FACS-sorted repertoires by abundant clonotypes from the bulk population could occur.

As concerns this clonotype: Its antigen is unknown.

Template switching by 5'RACE produced TCR cDNA, adding a universal primer site and UMIs. Using its own MiXCR run on the 5' RACE reads, TCRdb lists one record per CDR3 protein. The data show 300,000 or so distinct CDR3 sequences, 10% to 15% seen once. Looked up from germline, CDR1 is SGHRS and CDR2 is YFSETQ. Trimming shortened V by 5 bases and J by 3 bases, and 18 bases separated the two germline ends. The CDR3 loop spans 16 amino acids. This clonotype was obtained from a man aged 25 to 40 who received the YFV17D yellow fever vaccine. The starting material was CD4+ T cells sorted from PBMCs, obtained 45 days after the yellow fever booster vaccination. The gene calls are TRBV5-1 and TRBJ2-1, with TRBD2 as a possible D gene (5 bases). The CDR3 here is CASRLSAGGNYNEQFF. CDR3 nucleotide sequence: TGCGCCAGCAGATTGTCTGCGGGCGGTAACTACAATGAGCAGTTCTTC.